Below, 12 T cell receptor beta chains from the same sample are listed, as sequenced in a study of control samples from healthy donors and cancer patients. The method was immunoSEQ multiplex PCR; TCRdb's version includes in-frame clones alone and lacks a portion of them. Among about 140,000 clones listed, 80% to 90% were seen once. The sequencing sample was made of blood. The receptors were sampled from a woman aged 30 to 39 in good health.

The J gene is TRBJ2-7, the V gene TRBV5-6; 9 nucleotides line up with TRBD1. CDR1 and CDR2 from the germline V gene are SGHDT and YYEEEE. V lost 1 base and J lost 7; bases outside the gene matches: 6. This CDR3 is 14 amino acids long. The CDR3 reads CASSLNRGLGEQYF. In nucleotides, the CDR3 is TGTGCCAGCAGCTTGAACAGGGGGCTAGGAGAGCAGTACTTC.

The CDR3 DNA reads TGTGCCTGGAGTGTAGTAAGCCCGGGGCATAGCAATCAGCCCCAGCATTTT. This translates into CAWSVVSPGHSNQPQHF. The V gene is TRBV30, the J gene TRBJ1-5; D may be TRBD1 (5 bases). This CDR3 comprises 17 residues. V lost 0 bases, J lost 0 bases, and 15 bases lay in between. In germline, CDR1 is GTSNPN, CDR2 SVGIG (reference sequence).

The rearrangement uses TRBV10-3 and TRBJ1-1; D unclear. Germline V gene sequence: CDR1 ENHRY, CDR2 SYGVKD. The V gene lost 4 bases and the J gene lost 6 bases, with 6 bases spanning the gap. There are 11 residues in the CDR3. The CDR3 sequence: CAISGGAEAFF. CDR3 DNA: TGTGCCATCAGTGGCGGGGCTGAAGCTTTCTTT.

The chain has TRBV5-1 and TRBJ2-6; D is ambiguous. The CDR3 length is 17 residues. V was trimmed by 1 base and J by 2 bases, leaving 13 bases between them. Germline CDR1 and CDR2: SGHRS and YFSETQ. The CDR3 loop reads CASSLRDRRAGANVLTF. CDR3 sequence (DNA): TGCGCCAGCAGCTTGAGGGATAGACGAGCTGGGGCCAACGTCCTGACTTTC.

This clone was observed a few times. CDR3 nucleotide sequence: TGCGCCAGCAGCCTGGACAGGGGTGGTCAATCCGTTGAGCAGTTCTTC. This gives the protein CASSLDRGGQSVEQFF. The chain joins TRBV5-1 to TRBJ2-1; 9 nucleotides line up with TRBD1. The CDR3 spans 16 residues. The ends lost 4 bases at V and 9 bases at J; junction bases unmatched: 14. Germline CDR1 SGHRS, CDR2 YFSETQ.

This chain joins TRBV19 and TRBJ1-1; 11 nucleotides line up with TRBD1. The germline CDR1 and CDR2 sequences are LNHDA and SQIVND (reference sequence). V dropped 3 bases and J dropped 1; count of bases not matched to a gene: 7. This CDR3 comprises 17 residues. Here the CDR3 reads CASSIGDRGLSNTEAFF. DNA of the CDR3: TGTGCCAGTAGTATTGGGGACAGGGGGTTATCGAACACTGAAGCTTTCTTT.

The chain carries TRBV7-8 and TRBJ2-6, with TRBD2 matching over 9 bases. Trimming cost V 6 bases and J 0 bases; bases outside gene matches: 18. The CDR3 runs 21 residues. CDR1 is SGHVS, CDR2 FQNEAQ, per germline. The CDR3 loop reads CASRLPIIGLASTSGANVLTF. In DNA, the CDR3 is TGTGCCAGCAGACTTCCGATAATAGGACTAGCGAGCACCTCTGGGGCCAACGTCCTGACTTTC.

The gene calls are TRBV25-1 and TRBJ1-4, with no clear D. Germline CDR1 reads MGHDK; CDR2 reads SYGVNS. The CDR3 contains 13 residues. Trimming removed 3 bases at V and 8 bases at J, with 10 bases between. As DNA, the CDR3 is TGTGCCAGCAGTGATTGGGCGGAGGAAAAACTGTTTTTT. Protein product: CASSDWAEEKLFF.

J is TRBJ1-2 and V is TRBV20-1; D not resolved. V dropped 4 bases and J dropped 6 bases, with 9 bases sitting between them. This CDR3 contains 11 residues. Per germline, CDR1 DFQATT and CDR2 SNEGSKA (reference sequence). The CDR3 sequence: CSATGMDGYTF. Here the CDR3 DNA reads TGCAGTGCTACCGGTATGGATGGCTACACCTTC.

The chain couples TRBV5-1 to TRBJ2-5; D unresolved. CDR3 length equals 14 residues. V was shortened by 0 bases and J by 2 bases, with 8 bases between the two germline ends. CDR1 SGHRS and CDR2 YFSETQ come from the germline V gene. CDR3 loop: CASSLAGEQETQYF. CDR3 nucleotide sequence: TGCGCCAGCAGCTTGGCGGGCGAGCAAGAGACCCAGTACTTC.

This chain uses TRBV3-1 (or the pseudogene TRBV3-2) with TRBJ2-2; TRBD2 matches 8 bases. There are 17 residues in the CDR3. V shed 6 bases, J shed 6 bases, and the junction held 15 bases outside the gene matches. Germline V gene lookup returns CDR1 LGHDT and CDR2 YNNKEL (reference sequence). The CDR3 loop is CASRLGRTSRLPGELFF. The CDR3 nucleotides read TGTGCCAGCAGACTGGGCAGGACTAGCAGACTTCCCGGGGAGCTGTTTTTT.

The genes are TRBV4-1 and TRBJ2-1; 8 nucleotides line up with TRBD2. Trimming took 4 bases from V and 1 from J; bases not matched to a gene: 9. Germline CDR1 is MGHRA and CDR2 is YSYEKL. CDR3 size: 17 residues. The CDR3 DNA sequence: TGCGCCAGCAGCCCTACGCCGGGACTAGAGTCCTACAATGAGCAGTTCTTC. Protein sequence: CASSPTPGLESYNEQFF.